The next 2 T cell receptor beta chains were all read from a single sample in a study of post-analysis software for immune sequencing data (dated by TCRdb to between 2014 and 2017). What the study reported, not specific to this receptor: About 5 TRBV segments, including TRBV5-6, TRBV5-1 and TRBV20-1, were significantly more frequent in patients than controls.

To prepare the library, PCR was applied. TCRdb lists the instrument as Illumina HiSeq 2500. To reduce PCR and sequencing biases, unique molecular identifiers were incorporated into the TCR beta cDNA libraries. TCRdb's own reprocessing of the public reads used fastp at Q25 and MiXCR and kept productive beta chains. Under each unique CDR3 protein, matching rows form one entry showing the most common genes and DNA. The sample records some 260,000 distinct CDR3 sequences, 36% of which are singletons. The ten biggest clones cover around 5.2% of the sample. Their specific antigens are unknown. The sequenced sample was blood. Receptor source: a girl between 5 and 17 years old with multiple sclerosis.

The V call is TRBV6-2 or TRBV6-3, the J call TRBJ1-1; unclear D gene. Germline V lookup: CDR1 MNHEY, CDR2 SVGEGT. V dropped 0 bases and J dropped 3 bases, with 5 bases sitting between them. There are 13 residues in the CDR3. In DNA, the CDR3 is TGTGCCAGCAGTTACTCGGCACACACTGAAGCTTTCTTT. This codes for CASSYSAHTEAFF.

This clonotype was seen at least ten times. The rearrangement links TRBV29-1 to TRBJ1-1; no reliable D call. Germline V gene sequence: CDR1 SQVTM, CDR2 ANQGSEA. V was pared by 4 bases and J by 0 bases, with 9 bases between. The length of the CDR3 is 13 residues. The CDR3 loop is CSVVRPVNTEAFF. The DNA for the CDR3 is TGCAGCGTTGTACGCCCGGTGAACACTGAAGCTTTCTTT.